These 23 T cell receptor beta chains were all obtained from the same sample, sequenced in a study of blood T cell repertoires in COVID-19. Only in-frame clones appear in the TCRdb table, and some are missing; sequencing was by immunoSEQ multiplex PCR. The sample shows tens of thousands of clones, 86% of them seen only once. The sample consisted of peripheral blood. The source of these receptors is a woman at least 80 years old with acute or convalescent COVID-19.

The CDR3 reads CASSLVSRTGDGYTF. The CDR3 region has the DNA TGCGCCAGCAGCTTGGTTTCTAGGACAGGGGATGGCTACACCTTC. The V call is TRBV5-1, the J call TRBJ1-2, with 9 positions matching TRBD1. The CDR3 contains 15 residues. V lost 0 bases to trimming and J lost 6 bases; unmatched junction nucleotides: 6. The germline gives CDR1 SGHRS, CDR2 YFSETQ.

The chain links TRBV30 to TRBJ1-5; D call uncertain. The germline CDR1 and CDR2 sequences are GTSNPN and SVGIG (reference sequence). This CDR3 has 14 residues. Between the trimmed V and J ends, which lost 2 bases and 4 bases, there was a span of 12 bases. This CDR3 is CAWSTLGGNQPQHF. Here the CDR3 DNA reads TGTGCCTGGAGTACCCTAGGCGGAAATCAGCCCCAGCATTTT.

The chain has TRBV2 and TRBJ1-5; D is possibly TRBD1 (5 bases). V lost 4 bases and J lost 0, with 10 bases in between. The CDR3 totals 15 residues. CDR1 SNHLY and CDR2 FYNNEI come from the germline V gene. This CDR3 reads CASSGTQYSNQPQHF. CDR3 nucleotide sequence: TGTGCCAGCAGTGGGACACAATATAGCAATCAGCCCCAGCATTTT.

This clone appeared once. Here the CDR3 DNA reads TGTGCCAGCAGCCGTTACAGGGCGGACACTGAAGCTTTCTTT. Its translation: CASSRYRADTEAFF. This chain joins TRBV3-1 (or the pseudogene TRBV3-2) and TRBJ1-1; perhaps TRBD1 as D (6 bases). CDR1 is LGHDT and CDR2 is YNNKEL in the germline V gene (reference sequence). The CDR3 has 14 amino acids. With 4 bases removed from V and 3 bases from J, the gap between germline ends came to 12 bases.

This chain links TRBV7-8 with TRBJ1-1; D ambiguous. The ends were cut back, 3 bases at V and 1 base at J, with 9 bases in the middle. Per germline, CDR1 SGHVS and CDR2 FQNEAQ. CDR3 length: 14 residues. CDR3 nucleotides: TGTGCCAGCAGCTTTGGAGGGAGGAACACTGAAGCTTTCTTT. Protein sequence: CASSFGGRNTEAFF.

This clone has just a few counts. The chain has TRBV2 and TRBJ2-1, with TRBD2 identical over 12 bases. Per germline, CDR1 SNHLY and CDR2 FYNNEI. The V segment lost 4 bases and the J segment 5 bases; nucleotides outside the gene matches: 6. The CDR3 covers 16 residues. CDR3 in amino acids: CASSATGTSGHNEQFF. The CDR3 nucleotides are TGTGCCAGCAGTGCCACCGGGACTAGCGGGCACAATGAGCAGTTCTTC.

The chain combines TRBV19 with TRBJ1-3; D not certain. The CDR3 has 16 residues. Germline assignment: CDR1 LNHDA and CDR2 SQIVND (reference sequence). V was pared by 4 bases and J by 2 bases, with 15 bases between. The CDR3 region is CASSRTAISPGNTIYF. The CDR3 bases are TGTGCCAGTAGTAGAACAGCAATCTCCCCTGGAAACACCATATATTTT. Supplemented by reference TRBV19 and TRBJ1-3, the full variable domain reads DGGITQSPKYLFRKEGQNVTLSCEQNLNHDAMYWYRQDPGQGLRLIYYSQIVNDFQKGDIAEGYSVSREKKESFPLTVTSAQKNPTAFYLCASSRTAISPGNTIYFGEGSWLTVV.

The rearrangement joins TRBV6-5 to TRBJ2-7, with 8 bases matching TRBD2. V shed 5 bases and J 2 bases; nucleotides not matched to a gene: 2. This CDR3 spans 13 amino acids. Germline CDR1 reads MNHEY; CDR2 reads SVGAGI. The CDR3 here is CASSTSGPYEQYF. Here the CDR3 DNA reads TGTGCCAGCAGTACTAGCGGCCCCTACGAGCAGTACTTC.

In this sample, this clone turned up once. The V and J genes are TRBV5-4 and TRBJ2-5; 14 bases are a match to TRBD2. The ends lost 4 bases at V and 5 bases at J; junction bases unmatched: 7. The CDR3 contains 16 residues. CDR1 is SGHNT, CDR2 YYREEE, per germline (reference sequence). This CDR3 is CASSRGTSGSWETQYF. The CDR3 bases are TGTGCCAGCAGCCGGGGGACTAGCGGGAGTTGGGAGACCCAGTACTTC.

This clone was counted between two and nine times. CDR3 sequence (DNA): TGTGCCTGGAGTGTACAAGGAAACACCATATATTTT. Protein: CAWSVQGNTIYF. This chain joins TRBV30 and TRBJ1-3; D gene uncertain. CDR1 is GTSNPN and CDR2 is SVGIG in the germline V gene (reference sequence). The germline V and J ends were trimmed by 0 bases and 4 bases, with 4 bases remaining between them. The CDR3 sequence is 12 residues long.

This chain connects TRBV5-6 to TRBJ2-7; 9 bases line up with TRBD2. CDR3 length equals 15 residues. With V trimmed by 4 bases and J by 0 bases, 5 bases remained unmatched. From germline, CDR1 is SGHDT and CDR2 YYEEEE. The CDR3 reads CASSLNSGSSYEQYF. Here the CDR3 DNA reads TGTGCCAGCAGCCTGAATAGCGGGAGCTCCTACGAGCAGTACTTC.

The V and J genes are TRBV19 and TRBJ2-2, with D possibly TRBD1 on 6 matching bases. Germline loops: CDR1 LNHDA, CDR2 SQIVND (reference sequence). The CDR3 length is 14 residues. Trimming cost V 6 bases and J 3 bases, with 11 bases left between them. The CDR3 region is CASRLTGYTGELFF. CDR3 DNA sequence: TGTGCCAGTAGACTAACAGGGTACACCGGGGAGCTGTTTTTT.

The V gene is TRBV7-3, the J gene TRBJ2-1; no clear D. Germline loops: CDR1 SGHTA, CDR2 FQGTGA. Trimming pared 5 bases from V and 5 bases from J, leaving 10 bases between. This CDR3 is built from 13 residues. CDR3 sequence (DNA): TGTGCCAGCAGCCACGGGTTCGACAATGAGCAGTTCTTC. As protein: CASSHGFDNEQFF.

This clone has a single count. The V gene is TRBV27, the J gene TRBJ1-2; 8 nucleotides match TRBD1. Looked up from germline, CDR1 is MNHEY and CDR2 is SMNVEV (reference sequence). This CDR3 comprises 15 residues. With V trimmed by 2 bases and J by 4 bases, 6 bases remained unmatched. CDR3 in DNA: TGTGCCAGCAGTTTACCCGGACAGGGTGGCTATGGCTACACCTTC. It specifies CASSLPGQGGYGYTF.

V usage is TRBV3-1 (or the pseudogene TRBV3-2) and J usage is TRBJ2-1; 7 positions agree with TRBD2. Per germline, CDR1 LGHDT and CDR2 YNNKEL (reference sequence). The CDR3 is 13 amino acids. The junction had 5 bases not matched to a gene; V was cut back by 8 bases and J by 4 bases. The CDR3 protein is CASRPSGYNEQFF. The CDR3 coding sequence is TGTGCCAGCCGCCCTAGCGGATACAATGAGCAGTTCTTC.

Comment on this clone: The same CDR3 also results from other DNA sequences found in this sample. The chain uses TRBV5-1 and TRBJ2-3; perhaps TRBD2 as D (6 bases). Germline assignment: CDR1 SGHRS and CDR2 YFSETQ. V shed 0 bases and J shed 3 bases, with 8 bases lying between them. There are 14 residues in the CDR3. The CDR3: CASSLDRGTDTQYF. CDR3 bases: TGCGCCAGCAGCTTGGATCGGGGGACAGATACGCAGTATTTT.

This clone was counted only a few times. The J gene is TRBJ2-1, the V gene TRBV19; TRBD1 might be the D (5 bases). Germline values: CDR1 LNHDA, CDR2 SQIVND (reference sequence). The length of the CDR3 is 13 residues. V lost 1 base to trimming and J lost 7 bases, with 8 bases between them. The CDR3 bases are TGTGCCAGTAGTATAGTACCAGGGAATGAGCAGTTCTTC. Amino acids: CASSIVPGNEQFF.

The chain uses TRBV5-1 and TRBJ2-7; 11 bases are shared with TRBD1. Trimming at V came to 6 bases and at J to 2 bases, leaving 4 bases not matched to a gene. Germline CDR1 SGHRS, CDR2 YFSETQ. The CDR3 is 14 residues long. CDR3 amino acids: CASKPGQGAYEQYF. The CDR3, as DNA: TGCGCCAGCAAGCCGGGACAGGGGGCCTACGAGCAGTACTTC.

The chain joins TRBV10-2 to TRBJ1-4; TRBD1 aligns across 9 bases. There are 13 residues in the CDR3. Losses at the gene ends were 7 bases for V and 8 bases for J; bases not matched to a gene: 5. Germline CDR1 is WSHSY and CDR2 is SAAADI. The chain's CDR3 is CASIQGAGEKLFF. The CDR3 coding sequence is TGCGCCAGCATACAGGGGGCGGGGGAAAAACTGTTTTTT.

This sequence joins TRBV14 and TRBJ2-2; 7 bases agree with TRBD1. V lost 2 bases and J lost 6; bases outside the gene matches: 9. Per the germline V gene, CDR1 is SGHDN and CDR2 is FVKESK. The CDR3 has 16 amino acids. The CDR3 protein is CASSQQLTGFAGELFF. The CDR3 DNA is TGTGCCAGCAGCCAACAACTGACAGGGTTCGCCGGGGAGCTGTTTTTT.

The chain combines TRBV15 with TRBJ2-1; 10 positions agree with TRBD2. With 1 base clipped from V and 0 bases from J, the junction kept 6 bases outside the gene matches. This CDR3 is 18 amino acids long. Per the germline V gene, CDR1 is LNHNV and CDR2 is YYDKDF (reference sequence). CDR3 in DNA: TGTGCCACCAGCAGAGGTCTAGCGGGGGCCCTCTCCTACAATGAGCAGTTCTTC. This codes for CATSRGLAGALSYNEQFF.

The chain carries TRBV9 and TRBJ2-5; D is possibly TRBD2 (5 bases). Per the germline V gene, CDR1 is SGDLS and CDR2 is YYNGEE. This CDR3 region has 15 residues. Trimming removed 0 bases from V and 3 bases from J, with 12 bases in between. CDR3 in DNA: TGTGCCAGCAGCGTAGCCTCGGGAAGGAAAGAGACCCAGTACTTC. Translating it yields CASSVASGRKETQYF.

The chain carries TRBV28 and TRBJ1-2; the D gene is possibly TRBD1 (6 bases). CDR1 MDHEN and CDR2 SYDVKM come from the germline V gene. The CDR3 covers 12 residues. CDR3 sequence reads: CVIGGANYGYTF. For the CDR3, the DNA is TGTGTCATAGGGGGGGCGAACTATGGCTACACCTTC.